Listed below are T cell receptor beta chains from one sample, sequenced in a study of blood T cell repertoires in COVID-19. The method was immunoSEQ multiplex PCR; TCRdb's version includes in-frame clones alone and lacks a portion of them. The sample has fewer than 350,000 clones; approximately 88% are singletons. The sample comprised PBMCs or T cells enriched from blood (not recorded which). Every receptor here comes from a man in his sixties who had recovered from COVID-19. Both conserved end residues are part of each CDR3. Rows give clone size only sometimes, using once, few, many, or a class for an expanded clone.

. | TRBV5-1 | CASSLSLAGMETQYF
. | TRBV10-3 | CAISSVAGLGTDTQYF
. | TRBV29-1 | CSVASGANVLTF
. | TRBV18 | CASSPQFGDQPQHF
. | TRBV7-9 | CASSSLDRGGKLFF
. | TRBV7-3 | CASSLKRLAYPYEQYF
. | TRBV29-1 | CSVDRDRVRNEQFF
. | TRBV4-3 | CASSQRQAGDYGYTF
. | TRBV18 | CASSPNRENTEAFF
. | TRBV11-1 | CASSLEVGETYEQYF
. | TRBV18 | CASSPPGAGGTPQHF
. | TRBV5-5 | CASSFQGANYGYTF
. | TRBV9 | CASTPGVGTSLTDTQYF
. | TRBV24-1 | CATSSGTGVNEQYF
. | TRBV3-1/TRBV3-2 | CASSQLHRGGVAFF
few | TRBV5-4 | CASSSGTGGYEQYF
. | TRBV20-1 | CSAKKGEQFF
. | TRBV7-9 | CASSRPTGGPDTGELFF
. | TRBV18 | CASSPQGGGYEQYF
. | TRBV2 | CASGRNRPKNGELFF
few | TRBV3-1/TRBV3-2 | CASAKMGPRAEAFF
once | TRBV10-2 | CASTGSGSSTDTQYF
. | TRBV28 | CASSFGGGGLDTQYF
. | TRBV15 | CATSTTYLAGGPGEQFF